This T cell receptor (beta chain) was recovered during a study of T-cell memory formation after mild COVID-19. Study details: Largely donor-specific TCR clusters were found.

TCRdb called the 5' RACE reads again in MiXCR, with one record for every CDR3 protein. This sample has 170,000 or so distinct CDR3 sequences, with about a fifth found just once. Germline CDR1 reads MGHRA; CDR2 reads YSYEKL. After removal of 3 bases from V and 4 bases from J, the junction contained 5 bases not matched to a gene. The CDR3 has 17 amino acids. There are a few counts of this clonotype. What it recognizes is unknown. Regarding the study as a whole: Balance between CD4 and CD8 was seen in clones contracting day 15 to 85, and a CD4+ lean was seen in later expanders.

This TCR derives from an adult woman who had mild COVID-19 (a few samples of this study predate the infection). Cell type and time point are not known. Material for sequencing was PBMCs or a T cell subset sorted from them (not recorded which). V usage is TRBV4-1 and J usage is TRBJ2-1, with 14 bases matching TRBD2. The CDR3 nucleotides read TGCGCCAGCAGCCACGGGACTAGCGGGGGCCATTACAATGAGCAGTTCTTC. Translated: CASSHGTSGGHYNEQFF.